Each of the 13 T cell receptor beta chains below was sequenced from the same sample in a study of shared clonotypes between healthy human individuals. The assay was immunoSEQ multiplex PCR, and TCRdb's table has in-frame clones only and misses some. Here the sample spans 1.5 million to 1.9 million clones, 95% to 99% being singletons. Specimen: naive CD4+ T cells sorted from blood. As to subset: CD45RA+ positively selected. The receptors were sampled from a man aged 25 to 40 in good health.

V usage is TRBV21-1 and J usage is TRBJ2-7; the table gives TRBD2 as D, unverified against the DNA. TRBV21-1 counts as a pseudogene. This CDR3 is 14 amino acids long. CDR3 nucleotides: TGTGCCAGCAGCAGGCTCGGGGACTACCTGCTTAACTACTTC. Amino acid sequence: CASSRLGDYLLNYF.

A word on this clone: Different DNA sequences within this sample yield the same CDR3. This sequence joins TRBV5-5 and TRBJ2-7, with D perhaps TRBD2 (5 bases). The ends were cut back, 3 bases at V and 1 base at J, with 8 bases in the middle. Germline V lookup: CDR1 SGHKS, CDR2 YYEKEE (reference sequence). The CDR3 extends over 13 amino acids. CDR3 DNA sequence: TGTGCCAGCAGCTCTCGGGGTTCCTACGAGCAGTACTTC. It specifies CASSSRGSYEQYF. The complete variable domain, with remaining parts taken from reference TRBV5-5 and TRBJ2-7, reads DAGVTQSPTHLIKTRGQQVTLRCSPISGHKSVSWYQQVLGQGPQFIFQYYEKEERGRGNFPDRFSARQFPNYSSELNVNALLLGDSALYLCASSSRGSYEQYFGPGTRLTVT.

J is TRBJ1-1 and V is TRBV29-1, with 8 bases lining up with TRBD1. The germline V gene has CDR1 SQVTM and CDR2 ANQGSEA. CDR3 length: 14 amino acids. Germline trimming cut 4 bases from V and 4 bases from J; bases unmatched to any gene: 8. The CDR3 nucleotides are TGCAGCGTTGTCAGGACAGGGATAGGCACTGAAGCTTTCTTT. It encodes CSVVRTGIGTEAFF.

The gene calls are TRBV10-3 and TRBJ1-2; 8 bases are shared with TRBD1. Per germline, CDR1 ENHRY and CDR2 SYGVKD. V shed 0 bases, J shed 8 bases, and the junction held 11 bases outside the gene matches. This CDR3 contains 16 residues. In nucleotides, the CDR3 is TGTGCCATCAGTGAGTCGGATTTTTCAGGGGGCGACGGCTACACCTTC. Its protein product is CAISESDFSGGDGYTF.

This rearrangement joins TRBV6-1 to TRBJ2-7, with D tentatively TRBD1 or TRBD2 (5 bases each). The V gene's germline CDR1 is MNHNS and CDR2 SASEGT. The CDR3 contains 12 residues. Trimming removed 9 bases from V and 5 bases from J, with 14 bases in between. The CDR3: CARGDVRHEQYF. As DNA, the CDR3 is TGTGCCAGGGGGGACGTAAGGCACGAGCAGTACTTC.

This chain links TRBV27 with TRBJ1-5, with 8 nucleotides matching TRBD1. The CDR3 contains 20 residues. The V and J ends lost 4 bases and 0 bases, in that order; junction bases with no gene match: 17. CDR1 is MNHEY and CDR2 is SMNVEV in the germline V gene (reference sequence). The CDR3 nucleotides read TGTGCCAGCAGTTCACGAACAACATGGGACAGGTCTTATAGCAATCAGCCCCAGCATTTT. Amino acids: CASSSRTTWDRSYSNQPQHF.

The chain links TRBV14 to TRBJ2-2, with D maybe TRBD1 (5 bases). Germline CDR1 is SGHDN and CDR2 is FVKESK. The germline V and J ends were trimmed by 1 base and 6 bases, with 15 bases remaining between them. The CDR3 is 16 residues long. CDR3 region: CASSQVWGTQAGELFF. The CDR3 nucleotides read TGTGCCAGCAGCCAAGTCTGGGGCACTCAGGCCGGGGAGCTGTTTTTT.

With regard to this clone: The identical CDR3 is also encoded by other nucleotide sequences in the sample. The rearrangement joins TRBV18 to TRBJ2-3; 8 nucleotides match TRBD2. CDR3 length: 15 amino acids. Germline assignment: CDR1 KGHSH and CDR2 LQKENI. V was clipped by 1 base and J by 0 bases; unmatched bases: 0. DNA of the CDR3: TGTGCCAGCTCACCACTAGCGGGGAGCACAGATACGCAGTATTTT. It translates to CASSPLAGSTDTQYF.

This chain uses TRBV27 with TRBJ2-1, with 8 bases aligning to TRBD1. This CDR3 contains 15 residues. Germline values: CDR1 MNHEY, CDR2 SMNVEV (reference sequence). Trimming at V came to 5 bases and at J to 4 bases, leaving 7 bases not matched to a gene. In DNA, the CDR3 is TGTGCCAGCAGTCACGACAGGGGAAGATACAATGAGCAGTTCTTC. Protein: CASSHDRGRYNEQFF.

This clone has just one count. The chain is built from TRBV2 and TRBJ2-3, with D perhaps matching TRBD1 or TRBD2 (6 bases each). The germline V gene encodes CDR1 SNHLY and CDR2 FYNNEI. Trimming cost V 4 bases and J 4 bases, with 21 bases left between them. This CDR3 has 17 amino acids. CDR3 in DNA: TGTGCCAGCAGTGTCGGAGGGGGTCCTATGTCGGCAGATACGCAGTATTTT. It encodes CASSVGGGPMSADTQYF.

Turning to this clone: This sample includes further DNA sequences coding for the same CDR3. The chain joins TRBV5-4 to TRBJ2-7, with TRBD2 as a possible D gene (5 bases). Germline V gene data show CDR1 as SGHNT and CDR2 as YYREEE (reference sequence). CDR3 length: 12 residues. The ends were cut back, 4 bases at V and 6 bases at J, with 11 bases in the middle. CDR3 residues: CASSALRGEQYF. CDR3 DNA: TGTGCCAGCAGCGCCCTTCGGGGCGAGCAGTACTTC.

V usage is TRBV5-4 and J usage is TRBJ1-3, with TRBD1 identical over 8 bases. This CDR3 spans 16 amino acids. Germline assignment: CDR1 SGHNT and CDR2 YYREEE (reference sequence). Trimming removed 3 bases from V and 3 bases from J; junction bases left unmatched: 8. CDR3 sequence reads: CASSSGQGRFGNTIYF. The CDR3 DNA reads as TGTGCCAGCAGCTCCGGACAGGGTAGATTTGGAAACACCATATATTTT.

In nucleotides, the CDR3 is TGTGCCAGCAGCTCAGGGATGGACGGTGAAAAACTGTTTTTT. It yields the protein CASSSGMDGEKLFF. V is TRBV5-4 and J is TRBJ1-4; possibly TRBD1 for D (5 bases). With 3 bases removed from V and 7 bases from J, the gap between germline ends came to 13 bases. There are 14 residues in the CDR3. CDR1 and CDR2 (germline): SGHNT, YYREEE (reference sequence).